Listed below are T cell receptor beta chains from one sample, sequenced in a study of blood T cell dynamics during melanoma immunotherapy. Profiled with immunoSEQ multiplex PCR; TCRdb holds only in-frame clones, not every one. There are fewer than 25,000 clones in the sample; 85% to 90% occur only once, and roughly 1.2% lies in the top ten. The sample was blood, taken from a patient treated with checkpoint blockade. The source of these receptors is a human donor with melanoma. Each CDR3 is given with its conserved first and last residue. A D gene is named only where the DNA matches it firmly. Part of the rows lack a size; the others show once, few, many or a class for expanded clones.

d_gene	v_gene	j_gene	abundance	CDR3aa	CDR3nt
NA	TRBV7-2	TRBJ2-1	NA	CASSLVGGYNEQFF	TGTGCCAGCAGCTTAGTAGGGGGGTACAATGAGCAGTTCTTC
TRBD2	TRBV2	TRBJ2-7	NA	CASSPLSGLAGEYEQYF	TGTGCCAGCAGTCCACTATCGGGGCTAGCGGGGGAATACGAGCAGTACTTC
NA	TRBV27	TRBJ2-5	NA	CASGGSGGGKTQYF	TGTGCCAGCGGTGGGTCGGGGGGCGGTAAGACCCAGTACTTC
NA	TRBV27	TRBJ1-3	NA	CASSITGSSGNTIYF	TGTGCCAGCAGTATAACTGGGAGCTCTGGAAACACCATATATTTT
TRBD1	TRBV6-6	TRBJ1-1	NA	CASRNRGTEAFF	TGTGCCAGCCGCAACAGGGGAACTGAAGCTTTCTTT
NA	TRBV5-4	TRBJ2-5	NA	CASSLQGKETQYF	TGTGCCAGCAGCCTACAGGGAAAAGAGACCCAGTACTTC
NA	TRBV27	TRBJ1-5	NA	CASGGWGVDQPQHF	TGTGCCAGCGGGGGTTGGGGGGTGGATCAGCCCCAGCATTTT
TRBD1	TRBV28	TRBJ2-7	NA	CASSLPSRRGFSYEQYF	TGTGCCAGCAGTTTGCCCTCTCGCAGGGGGTTCTCCTACGAGCAGTACTTC
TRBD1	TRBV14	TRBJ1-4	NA	CASSRGTGREKLFF	TGTGCCAGCAGTCGGGGGACAGGCCGCGAAAAACTGTTTTTT
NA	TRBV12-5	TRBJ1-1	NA	CASGLENRGRTEAFF	TGTGCTAGTGGTTTGGAAAACCGGGGCAGGACTGAAGCTTTCTTT
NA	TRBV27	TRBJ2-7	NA	CASSLYGGWDRINRYEQYF	TGTGCCAGCAGTTTATATGGGGGGTGGGATCGTATTAACCGGTACGAGCAGTACTTC
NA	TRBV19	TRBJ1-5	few	CASSIGMNNQPQHF	TGTGCCAGTAGTATAGGGATGAACAATCAGCCCCAGCATTTT